Shown below are 3 T cell receptor beta chains from a single sample sequenced in a study of blood T cell repertoires in COVID-19 (TCRdb year 2020). To prepare the library, the immunoSEQ multiplex PCR assay was applied. Held by TCRdb, this immuneACCESS table contains in-frame sequences only and omits some clones. Under half of the omission traces to an unresolved V gene where checked; the cause of the rest is unknown. This sample comprises 200,000 to 250,000 clones, approximately 86% of them detected only once. The ten top clones hold about 1.3% of the sample. The sequenced sample was peripheral blood. These receptors came from a man aged 80 or over with acute or convalescent COVID-19.

V is TRBV15 and J is TRBJ2-1, with a tentative D call TRBD2 (5 bases). Germline assignment: CDR1 LNHNV and CDR2 YYDKDF (reference sequence). Trimming pared 2 bases from V and 1 base from J, leaving 9 bases between. The CDR3 contains 15 residues. The CDR3 loop reads CATSRFPGSYNEQFF. DNA of the CDR3: TGTGCCACCAGCAGATTCCCGGGGTCCTACAATGAGCAGTTCTTC.

This chain links TRBV11-2 with TRBJ1-5; D is ambiguous. The V gene's germline CDR1 is SGHAT and CDR2 FQNNGV. CDR3 length equals 14 residues. Trimming took 4 bases from V and 7 from J, leaving 14 bases between them. Here the CDR3 DNA reads TGTGCCAGCAGCTCAGCGGAGGGAAGACAGCCCCAGCATTTT. The encoded protein is CASSSAEGRQPQHF. Filled out from reference TRBV11-2 and TRBJ1-5, the complete variable domain reads EAGVAQSPRYKIIEKRQSVAFWCNPISGHATLYWYQQILGQGPKLLIQFQNNGVVDDSQLPKDRFSAERLKGVDSTLKIQPAKLEDSAVYLCASSSAEGRQPQHFGDGTRLSIL.

The chain is built from TRBV19 and TRBJ2-5, with 14 bases matching TRBD2. CDR3 size: 17 residues. The V gene end was trimmed by 5 bases and the J gene end by 5 bases; junction bases not matched to a gene: 10. The germline gives CDR1 LNHDA, CDR2 SQIVND (reference sequence). The CDR3 region has the DNA TGTGCCAGTAGTCCCCGTGGGACTAGCGGGGGAGGGGAGACCCAGTACTTC. Encoded protein: CASSPRGTSGGGETQYF.